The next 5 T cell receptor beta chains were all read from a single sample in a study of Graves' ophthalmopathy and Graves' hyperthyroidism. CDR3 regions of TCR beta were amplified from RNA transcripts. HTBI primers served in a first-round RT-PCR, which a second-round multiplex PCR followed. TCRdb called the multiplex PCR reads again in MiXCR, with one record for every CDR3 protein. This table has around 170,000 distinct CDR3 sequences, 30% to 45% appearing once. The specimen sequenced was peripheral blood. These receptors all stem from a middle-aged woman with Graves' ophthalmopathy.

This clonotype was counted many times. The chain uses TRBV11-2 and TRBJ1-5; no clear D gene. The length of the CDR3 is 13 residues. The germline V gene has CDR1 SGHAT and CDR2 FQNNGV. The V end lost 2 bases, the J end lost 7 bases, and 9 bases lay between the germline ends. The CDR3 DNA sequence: TGTGCCAGCAGCTTACGTCTGGCCCAGCCCCAGCATTTT. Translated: CASSLRLAQPQHF.

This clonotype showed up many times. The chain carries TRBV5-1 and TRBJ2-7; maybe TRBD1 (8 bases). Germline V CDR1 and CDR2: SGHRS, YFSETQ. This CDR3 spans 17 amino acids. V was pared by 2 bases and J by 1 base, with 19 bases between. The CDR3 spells CASSFGQGTSASYEQYF. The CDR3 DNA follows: TGCGCCAGCAGCTTTGGACAGGGAACTAGCGCTTCCTACGAGCAGTACTTC.

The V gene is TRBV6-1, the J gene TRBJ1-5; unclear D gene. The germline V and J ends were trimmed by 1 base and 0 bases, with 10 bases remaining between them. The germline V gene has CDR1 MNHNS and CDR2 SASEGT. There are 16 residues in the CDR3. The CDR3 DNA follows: TGTGCCAGCAGTGAAGACAAAGCTTATAGCAATCAGCCCCAGCATTTT. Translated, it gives CASSEDKAYSNQPQHF.

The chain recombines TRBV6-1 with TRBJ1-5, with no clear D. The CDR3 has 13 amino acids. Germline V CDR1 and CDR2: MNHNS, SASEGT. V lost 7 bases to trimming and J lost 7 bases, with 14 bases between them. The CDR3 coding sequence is TGTGCCAGCACAAGACCAGGCCAACAGCCCCAGCATTTT. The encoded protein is CASTRPGQQPQHF.

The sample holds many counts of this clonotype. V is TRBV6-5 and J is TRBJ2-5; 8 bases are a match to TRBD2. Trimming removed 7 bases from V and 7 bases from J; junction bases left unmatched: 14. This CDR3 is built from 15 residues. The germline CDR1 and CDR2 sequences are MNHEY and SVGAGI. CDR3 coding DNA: TGTGCCAGCACGCCCAGCGGGGGCTGGGTAGGGACCCAGTACTTC. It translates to CASTPSGGWVGTQYF.